This T cell receptor beta chain was recovered during a study of T cell repertoires in cytomegalovirus infection. On the study more broadly: Carrying CMV and the relevant HLA type showed in public TCR beta signatures.

Turning to this clonotype: Its antigen remains unidentified.

General study findings and limits: HLA-C-restricted CMV clonotypes gave the most frequent clonotype in two of eight donors. Adding up the frequency of public TCR beta families identified people who carried CMV plus the relevant HLA.

TCRdb reprocessed the reads with MiXCR, giving one entry per CDR3 protein. The sample shows 800,000 to 950,000 distinct CDR3 sequences, around a third of them seen only once. The V and J ends lost 10 bases and 6 bases, in that order; junction bases with no gene match: 10. The CDR3 extends over 13 amino acids. Germline CDR1 and CDR2: MNHEY and SMNVEV (reference sequence). This chain connects TRBV27 to TRBJ1-2; the match to TRBD1 covers 8 bases. Specimen: cultured CD8+ T cells from PBMCs, collected from culture after CMV antigen stimulation. The receptor was derived from a human donor in good health (CMV status not recorded). Some clones in this sample may be carry-over from other donors' samples. The CDR3 spells CATGSGGDDGYTF. In nucleotides, the CDR3 is TGTGCCACCGGTTCAGGGGGCGATGATGGCTACACCTTC.